The clone carrying this TCR beta chain was counted a few times. The target antigen is unknown. Every one of the donors was a healthy Caucasian. The record originates from a study of identical twins. Whole-study results and caveats: Models underestimated TCR alpha sharing (out-of-frame) in monozygotic twins.

TCRdb called the 5' RACE reads again in MiXCR, with one record for every CDR3 protein. Seen here are around 670,000 distinct CDR3 sequences, 5.5% to 7.5% observed once, and the top ten hold 1.5% to 2%. This CDR3 spans 16 amino acids. Germline V gene data show CDR1 as SGHRS and CDR2 as YFSETQ. V trimming: 0 bases; J trimming: 4 bases; junction bases outside the gene matches: 8. Material for sequencing was naive T cells sorted from blood. This sequence originates from a young man in good health. The gene calls are TRBV5-1 and TRBJ2-5; 8 bases map to TRBD1. The CDR3 nucleotides read TGCGCCAGCAGCTTGGGGACAACAGGGGGGAGAGAGACCCAGTACTTC. As protein: CASSLGTTGGRETQYF.